Listed below are T cell receptor beta chains from one sample, sequenced in a study of blood T cell repertoires in COVID-19. Using immunoSEQ multiplex PCR, the repertoire was profiled, and TCRdb retains in-frame clones only, with some absent. The sample lists about 210,000 clones; roughly 84% were seen once. Sequencing was carried out using peripheral blood. The receptors stem from a man in his fifties or sixties with active or convalescent COVID-19. Both conserved end residues are part of each CDR3. The D gene is left open where the match is weak. The size of a clone is reported for some rows only, either as once, few or many, or as a class for expanded clones.

>NA|TRBV15|NA|TRBJ1-5
TGTGCCACCAGCAGAGCGGTTCATCAGCCCCAGCATTTT
CATSRAVHQPQHF
>NA|TRBV7-8|TRBD2|TRBJ2-1
TGTGCCAGCAGCTTCCTTGGGAGCGGGGGGGCCATGGACAATGAGCAGTTCTTC
CASSFLGSGGAMDNEQFF
>NA|TRBV10-3|NA|TRBJ2-3
TGTGCCATCAGTGAGATGGCCTCAGATACGCAGTATTTT
CAISEMASDTQYF
>NA|TRBV29-1|NA|TRBJ2-7
TGCAGCGTTGCTCGGGACTTCCGTGGTTACGAGCAGTACTTC
CSVARDFRGYEQYF
>NA|TRBV10-3|TRBD1|TRBJ1-1
TGTGCCATCAGTGAGCCGGGACAGATAGAAGCTTTCTTT
CAISEPGQIEAFF
>once|TRBV28|NA|TRBJ1-1
TGTGCCAGCAGTTCTATGACAGGTACTAACACTGAAGCTTTCTTT
CASSSMTGTNTEAFF
>NA|TRBV11-3|NA|TRBJ2-1
TGTGCCAGCAGCTCACCGGCGGGTGGGGTAAATGAGCAGTTCTTC
CASSSPAGGVNEQFF
>NA|TRBV19|NA|TRBJ1-1
TGTGCCAGTAGTTCTGGGAGGGTGAACACTGAAGCTTTCTTT
CASSSGRVNTEAFF
>once|TRBV11-3|TRBD2|TRBJ2-2
TGTGCCAGCAGTTTCGTGGGGGGGACCGGGGAGCTGTTTTTT
CASSFVGGTGELFF
>NA|TRBV10-2|NA|TRBJ2-5
TGCGCCAGCAGTAGGGGACTCCAAGAGACCCAGTACTTC
CASSRGLQETQYF
>NA|TRBV4-1|TRBD1|TRBJ1-1
TGCGCCAGCAGCCAAGACCGACAGGGTCCGGGCACTGAAGCTTTCTTT
CASSQDRQGPGTEAFF
>NA|TRBV28|NA|TRBJ1-2
TGTGCCAGCAGTTTATGGGGTGTTGGCGGTGGCTACACCTTC
CASSLWGVGGGYTF
>NA|TRBV18|TRBD1|TRBJ2-3
TGTGCCAGCTCACTTGGACAGGGGGAAACAACAGATACGCAGTATTTT
CASSLGQGETTDTQYF
>NA|TRBV9|NA|TRBJ2-4
TGTGCCAGCAGCGTAGATAGGACAGAGAACATTCAGTACTTC
CASSVDRTENIQYF
>once|TRBV19|TRBD2|TRBJ2-7
TGTGCCAGCCTTAGCGGGACGACGAACGAGCAGTACTTC
CASLSGTTNEQYF
>NA|TRBV2|NA|TRBJ1-6
TGTGCCAGCAGTGGACAGTATAATTCACCCCTCCACTTT
CASSGQYNSPLHF
>NA|TRBV5-1|TRBD1|TRBJ2-1
TGCGCCAGCAGCTTGTTGGGGACAGGGTACTACAATGAGCAGTTCTTC
CASSLLGTGYYNEQFF
>NA|TRBV5-1|TRBD2|TRBJ2-5
TGCGCCAGCAGCCCCGGACTAGCGGGGGGTAGCCAAGAGACCCAGTACTTC
CASSPGLAGGSQETQYF
>NA|TRBV6-5|TRBD1|TRBJ1-1
TGTGCCAGCAGTTACGGGCAGGGGGCTGAAGCTTTCTTT
CASSYGQGAEAFF
>NA|TRBV28|TRBD2|TRBJ2-2
TGTGCCAGCAGTGCCTGGACCCGGGGCGGGGGATTAAATGCCGGGGAGCTGTTTTTT
CASSAWTRGGGLNAGELFF
>NA|TRBV5-4|NA|TRBJ1-1
TGTGCCAGCAGCAGAGACAGGACGAACACTGAAGCTTTCTTT
CASSRDRTNTEAFF
>NA|TRBV5-4|TRBD1|TRBJ2-3
TGTGCCAGCAGCTCCAGGACAGGGGGGACCACAGATACGCAGTATTTT
CASSSRTGGTTDTQYF
>NA|TRBV7-9|TRBD1|TRBJ1-1
TGTGCCAGCAGCTTAGATACTACAGGGGAAGGAGCTTTCTTT
CASSLDTTGEGAFF
>NA|TRBV7-2|TRBD2|TRBJ2-1
TGTGCCAGCAGCTTAAGCGGGAGGGCCCGAAATGAGCAGTTCTTC
CASSLSGRARNEQFF
>NA|TRBV6-5|NA|TRBJ1-2
TGTGCCAGCAGGTCCACAGGGCCCCTTTTGGGCTACACCTTC
CASRSTGPLLGYTF
>NA|TRBV5-1|NA|TRBJ1-1
TGCGCCAGCAGCTTGCCAGGGATGAACACTGAAGCTTTCTTT
CASSLPGMNTEAFF
>few|TRBV5-1|TRBD1|TRBJ1-4
TGCGCCAGCAGCTTGGACAGGGGGGGTGAAAAACTGTTTTTT
CASSLDRGGEKLFF
>many|TRBV19|TRBD1|TRBJ2-7
TGTGCCAGTAGTATACTACCGGGACAGAACTACGAGCAGTACTTC
CASSILPGQNYEQYF
>few|TRBV7-2|TRBD1|TRBJ1-6
TGTGCCAGCAGCTCCGGACAGGGGTTTTTCTCACCCCTCCACTTT
CASSSGQGFFSPLHF
>NA|TRBV15|TRBD1|TRBJ2-7
TGTGCCACCAGCAGAGATAGGGGGCTAGGCGAGCAGTACTTC
CATSRDRGLGEQYF
>NA|TRBV5-4|NA|TRBJ1-1
TGTGCCAGCAGCTTCGCCAGGGGTTACACTGAAGCTTTCTTT
CASSFARGYTEAFF
>NA|TRBV6-5|NA|TRBJ1-6
TGTGCCAGCACCCGACATGGGCGAGGGAATTCACCCCTCCACTTT
CASTRHGRGNSPLHF
>NA|TRBV3-1/TRBV3-2|NA|TRBJ1-1
TGTGCCAGCAGCCAAGCATCTATAGCTTTCTTT
CASSQASIAFF
>many|TRBV24-1|NA|TRBJ2-1
TGTGCCACCAGTGACCCCGGACAGACCCCCTACAATGAGCAGTTCTTC
CATSDPGQTPYNEQFF
>NA|TRBV13|NA|TRBJ2-4
TGTGCCAGCAGCTCGAGGCCGCAGGGGGCCAAAAACATTCAGTACTTC
CASSSRPQGAKNIQYF
>NA|TRBV28|TRBD1|TRBJ1-5
TGTGCCAGCAGTTGGGGGACAGGGATCTATAGCAATCAGCCCCAGCATTTT
CASSWGTGIYSNQPQHF
>NA|TRBV6-6|NA|TRBJ2-1
TGTGCCAGCAGTGGGGGGAGGTCCTACAATGAGCAGTTCTTC
CASSGGRSYNEQFF
>NA|TRBV2|TRBD1|TRBJ1-6
TGTGCCAGCAGGCCCGACAGGGTACTTTCACCCCTCCACTTT
CASRPDRVLSPLHF
>NA|TRBV24-1|NA|TRBJ2-1
TGTGCCACCAGCCAAAGGGGGAATGAGCAGTTCTTC
CATSQRGNEQFF
>NA|TRBV27|NA|TRBJ2-7
TGTGCCAGCAGTTCTACTCCCTACGAGCAGTACTTC
CASSSTPYEQYF
>NA|TRBV6-6|TRBD2|TRBJ2-3
TGTGCCAGCAGAACTAGCGGAGATACGCAGTATTTT
CASRTSGDTQYF
>NA|TRBV5-8|TRBD1|TRBJ1-5
TGTGCCAGCAGCTTGGCCGGGGGACAGGGGGTCAATCAGCCCCAGCATTTT
CASSLAGGQGVNQPQHF
>few|TRBV18|NA|TRBJ1-6
TGTGCCAGCTCACCATCAGTGGGGGCTTCCTATAATTCACCCCTCCACTTT
CASSPSVGASYNSPLHF
>NA|TRBV6-1|TRBD1|TRBJ1-2
TGTGCCAGCAGTGAACAGGGGGCCAACTATGGCTACACCTTC
CASSEQGANYGYTF
>NA|TRBV5-1|TRBD1|TRBJ1-1
TGCGCCAGCAGCCCTGAACAGGGGTGGGGCACTGAAGCTTTCTTT
CASSPEQGWGTEAFF
>NA|TRBV6-1|NA|TRBJ1-5
TGTGCCAGCAGTGAACAGGGCCTCCGGCCCCAGCATTTT
CASSEQGLRPQHF